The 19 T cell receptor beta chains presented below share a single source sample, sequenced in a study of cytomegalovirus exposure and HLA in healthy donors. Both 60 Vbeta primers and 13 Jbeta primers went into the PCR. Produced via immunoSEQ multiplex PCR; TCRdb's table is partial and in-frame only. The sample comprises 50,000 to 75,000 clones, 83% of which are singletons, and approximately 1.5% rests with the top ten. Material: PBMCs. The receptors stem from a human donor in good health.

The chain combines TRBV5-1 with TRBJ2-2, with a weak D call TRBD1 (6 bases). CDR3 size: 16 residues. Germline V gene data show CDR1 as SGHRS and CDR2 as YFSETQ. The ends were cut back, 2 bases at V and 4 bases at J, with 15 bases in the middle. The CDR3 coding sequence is TGCGCCAGCAGCTTTGCCGTTCAGGGGAGCACCGGGGAGCTGTTTTTT. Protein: CASSFAVQGSTGELFF.

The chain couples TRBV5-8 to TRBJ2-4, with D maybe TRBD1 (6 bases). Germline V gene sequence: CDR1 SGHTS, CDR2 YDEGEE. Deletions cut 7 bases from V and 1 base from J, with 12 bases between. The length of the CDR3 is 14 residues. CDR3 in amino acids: CASEPGVAKNIQYF. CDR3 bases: TGTGCCAGCGAGCCAGGGGTGGCCAAAAACATTCAGTACTTC.

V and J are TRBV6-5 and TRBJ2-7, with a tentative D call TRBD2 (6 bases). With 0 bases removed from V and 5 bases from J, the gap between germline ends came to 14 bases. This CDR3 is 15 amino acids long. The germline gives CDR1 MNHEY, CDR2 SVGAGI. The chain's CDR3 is CASSYSVGASDEQYF. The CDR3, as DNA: TGTGCCAGCAGTTACTCGGTCGGGGCTAGCGACGAGCAGTACTTC.

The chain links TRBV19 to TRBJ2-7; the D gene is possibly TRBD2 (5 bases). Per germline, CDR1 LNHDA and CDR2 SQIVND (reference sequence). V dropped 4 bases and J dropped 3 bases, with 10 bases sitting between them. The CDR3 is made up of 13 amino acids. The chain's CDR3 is CASSTLGSYEQYF. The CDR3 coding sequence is TGTGCCAGTAGTACCCTGGGGAGCTACGAGCAGTACTTC.

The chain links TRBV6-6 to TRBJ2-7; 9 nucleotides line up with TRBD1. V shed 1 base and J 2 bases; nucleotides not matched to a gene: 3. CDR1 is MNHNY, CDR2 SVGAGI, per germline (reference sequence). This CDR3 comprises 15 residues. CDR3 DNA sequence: TGTGCCAGCAGTTACTGGGACAGGGAGGCCTACGAGCAGTACTTC. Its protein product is CASSYWDREAYEQYF.

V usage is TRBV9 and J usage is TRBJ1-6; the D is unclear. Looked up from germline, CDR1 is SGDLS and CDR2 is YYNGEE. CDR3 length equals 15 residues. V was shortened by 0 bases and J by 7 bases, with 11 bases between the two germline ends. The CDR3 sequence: CASSVASQSNSPLHF. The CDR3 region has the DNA TGTGCCAGCAGCGTAGCTAGTCAGAGCAATTCACCCCTCCACTTT.

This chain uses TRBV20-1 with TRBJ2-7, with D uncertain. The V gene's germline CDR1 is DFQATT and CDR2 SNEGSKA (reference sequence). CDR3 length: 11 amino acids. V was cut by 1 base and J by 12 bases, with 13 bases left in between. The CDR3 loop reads CSARAQSVRYF. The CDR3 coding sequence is TGCAGTGCTAGAGCCCAATCAGTTCGGTACTTC.

In DNA, the CDR3 is TGTGCCAGCAGCTTGGGACAGGGGATGAACACTGAAGCTTTCTTT. It yields the protein CASSLGQGMNTEAFF. This sequence joins TRBV5-4 and TRBJ1-1; 8 bases map to TRBD1. V lost 0 bases and J lost 0; bases outside the gene matches: 1. CDR1 is SGHNT and CDR2 is YYREEE in the germline V gene (reference sequence). The CDR3 has 15 residues.

The CDR3 is CASSTWRGALKETQYF. DNA for the CDR3: TGTGCCAGCAGCACATGGCGGGGGGCCCTTAAAGAGACCCAGTACTTC. The genes are TRBV5-6 and TRBJ2-5; TRBD2 matches at 8 bases. The CDR3 extends over 16 amino acids. CDR1 and CDR2 from the germline V gene are SGHDT and YYEEEE. The V and J ends lost 4 bases and 3 bases, in that order; junction bases with no gene match: 11.

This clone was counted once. CDR3 protein: CASSYLETGFGYTF. DNA of the CDR3: TGTGCCAGCAGTTACTTAGAGACAGGGTTTGGCTACACCTTC. V and J are TRBV6-5 and TRBJ1-2; 7 bases are a match to TRBD1. With 1 base clipped from V and 7 bases from J, the junction kept 6 bases outside the gene matches. CDR1 MNHEY and CDR2 SVGAGI come from the germline V gene. The CDR3 covers 14 residues.

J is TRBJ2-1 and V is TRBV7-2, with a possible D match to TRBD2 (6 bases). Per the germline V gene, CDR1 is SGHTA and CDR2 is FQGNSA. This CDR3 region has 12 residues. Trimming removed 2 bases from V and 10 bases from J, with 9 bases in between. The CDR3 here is CASSLFGGEQFF. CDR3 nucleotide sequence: TGTGCCAGCAGCTTATTTGGGGGGGAGCAGTTCTTC.

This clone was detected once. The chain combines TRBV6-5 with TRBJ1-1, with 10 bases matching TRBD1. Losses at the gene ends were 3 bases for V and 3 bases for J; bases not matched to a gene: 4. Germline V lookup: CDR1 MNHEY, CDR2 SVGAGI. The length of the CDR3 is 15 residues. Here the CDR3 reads CASSYRDRGDTEAFF. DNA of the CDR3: TGTGCCAGCAGTTATCGGGACAGGGGTGACACTGAAGCTTTCTTT.

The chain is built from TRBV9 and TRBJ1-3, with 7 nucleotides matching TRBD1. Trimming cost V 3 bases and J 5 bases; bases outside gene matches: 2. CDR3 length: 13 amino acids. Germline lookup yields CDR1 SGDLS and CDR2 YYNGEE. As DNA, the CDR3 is TGTGCCAGCAGCGGACAGGGACGAAACACCATATATTTT. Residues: CASSGQGRNTIYF.

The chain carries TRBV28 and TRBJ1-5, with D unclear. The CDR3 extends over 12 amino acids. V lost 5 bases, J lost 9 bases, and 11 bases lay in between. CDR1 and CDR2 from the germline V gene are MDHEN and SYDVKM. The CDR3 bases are TGTGCCAGCAGTCTGGGCCAGAGGCCCCAGCATTTT. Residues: CASSLGQRPQHF.

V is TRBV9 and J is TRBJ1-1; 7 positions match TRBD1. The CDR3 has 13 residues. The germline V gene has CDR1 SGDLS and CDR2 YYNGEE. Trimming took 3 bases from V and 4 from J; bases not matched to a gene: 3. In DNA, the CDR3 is TGTGCCAGCAGCGAAGGGGGCCTCACTGAAGCTTTCTTT. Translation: CASSEGGLTEAFF.

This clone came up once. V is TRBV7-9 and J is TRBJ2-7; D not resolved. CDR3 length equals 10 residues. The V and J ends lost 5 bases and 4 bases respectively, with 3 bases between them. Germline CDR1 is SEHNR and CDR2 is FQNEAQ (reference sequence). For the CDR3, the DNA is TGTGCCAGCAGCCGTTACGAGCAGTACTTC. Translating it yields CASSRYEQYF.

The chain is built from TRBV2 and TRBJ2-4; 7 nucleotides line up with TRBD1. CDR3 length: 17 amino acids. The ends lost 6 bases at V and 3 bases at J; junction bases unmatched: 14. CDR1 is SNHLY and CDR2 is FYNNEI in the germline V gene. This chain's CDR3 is CASSETGAAIVKNIQYF. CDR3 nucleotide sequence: TGTGCCAGCAGCGAAACAGGGGCCGCAATCGTCAAAAACATTCAGTACTTC.

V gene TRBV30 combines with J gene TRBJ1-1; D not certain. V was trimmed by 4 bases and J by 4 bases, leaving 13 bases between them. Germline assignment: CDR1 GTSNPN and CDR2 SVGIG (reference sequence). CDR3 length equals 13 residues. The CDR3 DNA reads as TGTGCCTGGAAATCGAGGGTTAGCACTGAAGCTTTCTTT. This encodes CAWKSRVSTEAFF.

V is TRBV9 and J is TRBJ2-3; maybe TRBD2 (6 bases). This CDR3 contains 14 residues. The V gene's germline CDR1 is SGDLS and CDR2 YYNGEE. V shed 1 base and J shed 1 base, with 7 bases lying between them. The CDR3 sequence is CASSVPGGTDTQYF. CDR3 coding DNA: TGTGCCAGCAGCGTACCGGGGGGCACAGATACGCAGTATTTT.